A single T cell receptor (beta chain) is shown here with its context. The V and J ends lost 7 bases and 1 base respectively, with 12 bases between them. This CDR3 spans 14 amino acids. Germline-derived CDR1 and CDR2 are SGDLS and YYNGEE. This entry is derived from a study of blood T cell repertoires in COVID-19. In the study overall: T cells, B-cell-depleted T cells, or PBMCs supplied cDNA or gDNA.

Original handling: Reference gene primer amplification in the assay estimated nucleated cell counts. Profiling relied on immunoSEQ multiplex PCR, and the TCRdb table lists in-frame clones only, not all of them. The V and J calls and clone size come from that table; D and trimming were worked out from the DNA. The sample holds 60,000 to 65,000 clones, just under 90% seen once. The receptor's source is a human donor with active COVID-19. The donor label of this sample is uncertain. Sequencing was performed on peripheral blood. The chain combines TRBV9 with TRBJ2-4; possibly TRBD2 for D (6 bases). The CDR3 here is CASGSGEAKNIQYF. CDR3 DNA sequence: TGTGCCAGCGGGTCGGGAGAGGCCAAAAACATTCAGTACTTC.